The following is a TCR beta chain sequence with its context. This record belongs to a study of blood T cell repertoires in COVID-19. Across the whole study: Sites in the United States, Italy and Spain provided acute and convalescent COVID-19 samples. Sources were T cells, B-cell-depleted T cells, or PBMCs; the material itself was cDNA or gDNA.

Seattle's enrolled individuals joined amid active infection and were then monitored longitudinally. Profiling relied on immunoSEQ multiplex PCR, and the TCRdb table lists in-frame clones only, not all of them. This table holds about 200,000 clones, more than 70% found once. The TCR originated in a man aged 50-59 years with COVID-19, enrolled during active disease. Sequences were obtained from peripheral blood.

CDR3 loop: CASSSDRGPTDTQYF. CDR3 DNA: TGTGCCAGCAGCTCTGACAGGGGGCCTACAGATACGCAGTATTTT. The J gene is TRBJ2-3, the V gene TRBV7-3, with 10 positions matching TRBD1. The V gene end was trimmed by 4 bases and the J gene end by 3 bases; junction bases not matched to a gene: 4. The CDR3 loop spans 15 amino acids. Per the germline V gene, CDR1 is SGHTA and CDR2 is FQGTGA.